What follows are 28 T cell receptor beta chains derived from one specimen sequenced in a study of blood T cell repertoires in COVID-19. Assay: immunoSEQ multiplex PCR; the TCRdb copy retains only in-frame clones and omits some. The table shows 100,000 to 150,000 clones, with 65% to 80% occurring only once. The sequenced material came from peripheral blood. All receptors come from a man between 65 and 85 years old with acute or convalescent COVID-19.

V and J are TRBV19 and TRBJ1-2; TRBD1 aligns across 12 bases. Germline loops: CDR1 LNHDA, CDR2 SQIVND (reference sequence). This CDR3 has 16 residues. The V gene end was trimmed by 9 bases and the J gene end by 4 bases; junction bases not matched to a gene: 12. CDR3 amino acids: CASHRDRGRPGYGYTF. The CDR3 DNA reads as TGTGCCAGCCACCGGGACAGGGGGCGCCCAGGCTATGGCTACACCTTC.

J is TRBJ2-7 and V is TRBV7-8; D is unresolved. Germline V CDR1 and CDR2: SGHVS, FQNEAQ. There are 12 residues in the CDR3. V dropped 7 bases and J dropped 0 bases, with 7 bases sitting between them. The CDR3 region has the DNA TGTGCCAGCATTACAGACTCCTACGAGCAGTACTTC. This gives the protein CASITDSYEQYF.

This chain joins TRBV29-1 and TRBJ1-5; TRBD1 agrees at 7 bases. The length of the CDR3 is 12 residues. Per the germline V gene, CDR1 is SQVTM and CDR2 is ANQGSEA. J was trimmed by 4 bases and V by 7 bases; bases with no gene match: 4. CDR3 in amino acids: CSAGTENQPQHF. CDR3 nucleotide sequence: TGCAGCGCCGGGACAGAGAATCAGCCCCAGCATTTT.

A single count supports this clone. The chain uses TRBV7-6 and TRBJ1-3; tentative D call: TRBD1 (6 bases). V was clipped by 6 bases and J by 4 bases, with 19 bases between them. This CDR3 is built from 16 residues. Germline V gives CDR1 SGHVS, CDR2 FNYEAQ. The CDR3 coding sequence is TGTGCCAGCAGTCAAACGATGGGACAATCCGGAAACACCATATATTTT. It is translated as CASSQTMGQSGNTIYF.

Only one count was recorded for this clone. The V and J genes are TRBV5-6 and TRBJ1-6; D not certain. Germline V gene data show CDR1 as SGHDT and CDR2 as YYEEEE. V was shortened by 3 bases and J by 10 bases, with 17 bases between the two germline ends. This CDR3 is built from 15 residues. CDR3 sequence: CASSSGWGNGSPLHF. CDR3 in DNA: TGTGCCAGCAGCTCGGGGTGGGGAAACGGATCACCCCTCCACTTT.

This chain connects TRBV5-4 to TRBJ2-2; no clear D gene. The V gene lost 1 base and the J gene lost 0 bases, with 7 bases spanning the gap. Germline CDR1 is SGHNT and CDR2 is YYREEE (reference sequence). CDR3 length: 15 residues. The CDR3, as DNA: TGTGCCAGCAGCTTGCCCAGGCCGAACACCGGGGAGCTGTTTTTT. Protein sequence: CASSLPRPNTGELFF.

The V gene is TRBV7-9, the J gene TRBJ1-2; D might be TRBD1 (5 bases). V lost 5 bases, J lost 5 bases, and 12 bases lay in between. This CDR3 comprises 13 residues. From germline, CDR1 is SEHNR and CDR2 FQNEAQ (reference sequence). This CDR3 is CASSPTGGYGYTF. CDR3 bases: TGTGCCAGCAGCCCCACGGGGGGTTATGGCTACACCTTC.

This clone was counted once. V usage is TRBV6-4 and J usage is TRBJ2-5; the D gene is possibly TRBD2 (6 bases). V was trimmed by 5 bases and J by 9 bases, leaving 13 bases between them. CDR1 MRHNA and CDR2 SNTAGT come from the germline V gene. CDR3 size: 12 residues. CDR3 in amino acids: CASSTIPGAQYF. CDR3 nucleotide sequence: TGTGCCAGCAGTACCATTCCGGGGGCCCAGTACTTC.

In this sample, this clone turned up a few times. The chain has TRBV4-1 and TRBJ2-7, with 10 nucleotides matching TRBD2. The V segment lost 4 bases and the J segment 5 bases; nucleotides outside the gene matches: 14. The CDR3 has 17 residues. The germline V gene encodes CDR1 MGHRA and CDR2 YSYEKL. The CDR3 DNA reads as TGCGCCAGCAGCCGAGGTGGACTAGCGGTCCTTGGGAACGAGCAGTACTTC. Encoded protein: CASSRGGLAVLGNEQYF.

V gene TRBV28 combines with J gene TRBJ1-2; D gene ambiguous. V was trimmed by 2 bases and J by 3 bases, leaving 19 bases between them. This CDR3 region has 17 residues. The V gene's germline CDR1 is MDHEN and CDR2 SYDVKM. CDR3 in DNA: TGTGCCAGCAGTTTAAGCCTCGGAACGGAGGAATACTATGGCTACACCTTC. It translates to CASSLSLGTEEYYGYTF.

V usage is TRBV6-5 and J usage is TRBJ2-2, with 9 nucleotides matching TRBD1. Looked up from germline, CDR1 is MNHEY and CDR2 is SVGAGI. The trim removed 10 bases at V and 7 bases at J, leaving 13 bases unmatched. The CDR3 spans 15 residues. The CDR3 DNA is TGTGCCACCCATCCGGGACAGGGTTTCGACGGGGAGCTGTTTTTT. Protein sequence: CATHPGQGFDGELFF.

The CDR3 bases are TGCAGCGTTGAAGCAGGGGATGAAGCTTTCTTT. Its protein is CSVEAGDEAFF. This chain uses TRBV29-1 with TRBJ1-1; tentatively, D is TRBD1 (6 bases). Germline CDR1 is SQVTM and CDR2 is ANQGSEA. Trimming removed 1 base from V and 7 bases from J, with 7 bases in between. The CDR3 runs 11 residues.

The CDR3 sequence is CASSSDTEAFF. For the CDR3, the DNA is TGTGCCAGCAGCTCGGACACTGAAGCTTTCTTT. This rearrangement joins TRBV6-5 to TRBJ1-1, with no clear D. CDR3 length: 11 residues. V was pared by 6 bases and J by 3 bases, with 5 bases between. Germline lookup yields CDR1 MNHEY and CDR2 SVGAGI.

This chain links TRBV12-3 or TRBV12-4 with TRBJ2-2; no reliable D call. Trimming took off 6 bases at V and 6 bases at J, with 8 bases between the two ends. The CDR3 covers 12 residues. The CDR3 here is CASRYSPGELFF. The CDR3 DNA reads TGTGCCAGCAGATACAGTCCCGGGGAGCTGTTTTTT.

The gene calls are TRBV19 and TRBJ2-6; unclear D gene. Germline lookup yields CDR1 LNHDA and CDR2 SQIVND (reference sequence). The CDR3 consists of 14 residues. Trimming took 8 bases from V and 2 from J, leaving 10 bases between them. The CDR3 loop is CASENRAGANVLTF. CDR3 DNA: TGTGCCAGTGAAAACAGAGCTGGGGCCAACGTCCTGACTTTC.

This clone showed up just once. The chain joins TRBV7-9 to TRBJ1-2; the match to TRBD1 covers 7 bases. The CDR3 contains 15 residues. Germline CDR1 and CDR2: SEHNR and FQNEAQ (reference sequence). Losses at the gene ends were 5 bases for V and 6 bases for J; bases not matched to a gene: 12. CDR3 amino acids: CASSAKTGRSDGYTF. In DNA, the CDR3 is TGTGCCAGCAGCGCGAAGACAGGGAGGAGTGATGGCTACACCTTC.

The chain has TRBV7-3 and TRBJ2-2; no definite D call. Germline-derived CDR1 and CDR2 are SGHTA and FQGTGA. V lost 6 bases, J lost 1 base, and 6 bases lay in between. This CDR3 is 13 amino acids long. CDR3 nucleotides: TGTGCCAGCAGGCGCCTGAACACCGGGGAGCTGTTTTTT. Protein: CASRRLNTGELFF.

This chain connects TRBV5-1 to TRBJ2-3; 13 bases match TRBD2. Trimming took 1 base from V and 3 from J; bases not matched to a gene: 2. The CDR3 sequence is 16 residues long. Germline V gives CDR1 SGHRS, CDR2 YFSETQ. For the CDR3, the DNA is TGCGCCAGCAGCTTGAGGGGACTAGCGGGAACAGATACGCAGTATTTT. The encoded protein is CASSLRGLAGTDTQYF.

The rearrangement uses TRBV7-2 and TRBJ2-7, with D perhaps matching TRBD2 (6 bases). The germline gives CDR1 SGHTA, CDR2 FQGNSA. The ends were cut back, 3 bases at V and 5 bases at J, with 11 bases in the middle. CDR3 length: 13 residues. The CDR3 DNA reads TGTGCCAGCAGCTTCGGCGGGAACCACGAGCAGTACTTC. This gives the protein CASSFGGNHEQYF. The complete variable domain, with remaining parts taken from reference TRBV7-2 and TRBJ2-7, reads GAGVSQSPSNKVTEKGKDVELRCDPISGHTALYWYRQSLGQGLEFLIYFQGNSAPDKSGLPSDRFSAERTGGSVSTLTIQRTQQEDSAVYLCASSFGGNHEQYFGPGTRLTVT.

The chain employs TRBV12-3 or TRBV12-4 and TRBJ1-6; the D gene is possibly TRBD1 (6 bases). Trimming took off 1 base at V and 9 bases at J, with 7 bases between the two ends. CDR3 length: 13 residues. CDR3 nucleotides: TGTGCCAGCAGTTTAGACAGGGTTTCACCCCTCCACTTT. It encodes CASSLDRVSPLHF.

The chain joins TRBV28 to TRBJ2-7; 7 nucleotides agree with TRBD2. V lost 5 bases and J lost 7; bases outside the gene matches: 8. The CDR3 consists of 13 residues. CDR1 is MDHEN, CDR2 SYDVKM, per germline. The CDR3 nucleotides read TGTGCCAGCAGTAGCGGGGCCCCGGGGGAGCAGTACTTC. This sequence encodes CASSSGAPGEQYF.

This clone has just one count. The chain employs TRBV6-5 and TRBJ2-5; 13 nucleotides line up with TRBD2. J was trimmed by 5 bases and V by 4 bases; bases with no gene match: 4. Germline V CDR1 and CDR2: MNHEY, SVGAGI. This CDR3 contains 15 residues. As DNA, the CDR3 is TGTGCCAGCAGTTCTGGACTAGCGGGAGAGGAGACCCAGTACTTC. Protein sequence: CASSSGLAGEETQYF.

This chain links TRBV18 with TRBJ2-7; the D gene is possibly TRBD2 (6 bases). CDR3 length: 14 amino acids. Trimming left V 0 bases short and J 2 bases short, with 8 bases between. The germline gives CDR1 KGHSH, CDR2 LQKENI. The CDR3 is CASSPPEGPYEQYF. In DNA form, the CDR3 reads TGTGCCAGCTCACCACCGGAGGGTCCCTACGAGCAGTACTTC.

This chain connects TRBV6-8 to TRBJ1-6; D remains unclear. V lost 11 bases to trimming and J lost 1 base, with 18 bases between them. The CDR3 has 16 amino acids. Germline V gene sequence: CDR1 MNHGY, CDR2 SAAAGT. The CDR3 nucleotides read TGTGCCGAATTACCCCGGGGAATATCCTATAATTCACCCCTCCACTTT. The encoded protein is CAELPRGISYNSPLHF.

This chain uses TRBV25-1 with TRBJ2-3; 11 bases are a match to TRBD2. Germline CDR1 and CDR2: MGHDK and SYGVNS. The V gene end was trimmed by 2 bases and the J gene end by 2 bases; junction bases not matched to a gene: 3. The CDR3 is 16 amino acids. The CDR3 coding sequence is TGTGCCAGCAGTGAAGGGACTAGCGGATTCACAGATACGCAGTATTTT. Translation: CASSEGTSGFTDTQYF.

The chain recombines TRBV30 with TRBJ1-5; D is perhaps TRBD1 (6 bases). The CDR3 contains 12 residues. Germline assignment: CDR1 GTSNPN and CDR2 SVGIG (reference sequence). Trimming removed 3 bases from V and 6 bases from J, with 9 bases in between. The CDR3 sequence is CAWSRGPQPQHF. CDR3 sequence (DNA): TGTGCCTGGAGCAGGGGTCCTCAGCCCCAGCATTTT.

This clone was counted only a few times. The chain links TRBV4-2 to TRBJ2-5, with 11 bases lining up with TRBD2. CDR3 size: 16 residues. The V segment lost 1 base and the J segment 5 bases; nucleotides outside the gene matches: 6. From germline, CDR1 is LGHNA and CDR2 YNFKEQ. Written as DNA, the CDR3 is TGTGCCAGCAGCCAAGGACTAGCGGGGATTCAGGAGACCCAGTACTTC. Its translation is CASSQGLAGIQETQYF.

The chain employs TRBV2 and TRBJ2-2, with a tentative D call TRBD2 (6 bases). Germline-derived CDR1 and CDR2 are SNHLY and FYNNEI. The CDR3 has 12 amino acids. Trimming took off 11 bases at V and 6 bases at J, with 13 bases between the two ends. CDR3 DNA sequence: TGTGCCCCCGGGCGGGGCCCCGGGGAGCTGTTTTTT. Translating it yields CAPGRGPGELFF.